The clone carrying this T cell receptor (beta chain) has a handful of counts. These data originate in a study of blood T cell repertoires in COVID-19. Study as a whole: The United States, Italy and Spain provided the acute and convalescent COVID-19 samples. The cDNA or gDNA used as material had been derived from T cells, B-cell-depleted T cells, or PBMCs.

CDR1 and CDR2 (germline): MNHNS, SASEGT. V lost 1 base, J lost 7 bases, and 8 bases lay in between. The CDR3 is 13 residues long. How the authors handled the data: Reference gene primer amplification gave nucleated cell count estimates. Data came from immunoSEQ multiplex PCR; TCRdb stores just in-frame clones and leaves some out. Clone size and V and J calls were adopted from that table, with D and trimming inferred from the DNA. The sample carries around 140,000 clones, roughly 87% recorded once. The sample consisted of peripheral blood. The chain carries TRBV6-1 and TRBJ1-5, with a possible D match to TRBD1 (5 bases). The clonotype originates from a human donor in a cohort sampled during active COVID-19. CDR3 residues: CASSEGGWQPQHF. The CDR3 coding sequence is TGTGCCAGCAGTGAAGGGGGCTGGCAGCCCCAGCATTTT.